Listed below are T cell receptor beta chains from one sample, sequenced in a study of blood T cell repertoires in COVID-19. Clones were sequenced by immunoSEQ multiplex PCR, and TCRdb holds only the in-frame ones, with some missing. The sample has under 300,000 clones; about 90% are singletons. Material: peripheral blood. These TCRs come from a man in his 60s with acute or convalescent COVID-19. CDR3s include the opening cysteine and the closing phenylalanine or tryptophan. A D gene is named only where the DNA matches it firmly. Rows may omit the clone size; those that give it use once, few, many or a size class.

V gene	D gene	clone size	J gene	CDR3 protein	CDR3 DNA
TRBV6-2/TRBV6-3	.	.	TRBJ1-2	CASSPRLDSTNYGYTF	TGTGCCAGCAGCCCCCGCCTGGACAGCACTAACTATGGCTACACCTTC
TRBV29-1	.	.	TRBJ1-3	CSASDISGNTIYF	TGCAGCGCCTCGGACATTTCCGGAAACACCATATATTTT
TRBV5-1	.	.	TRBJ1-4	CASSPLTDEKLFF	TGCGCCAGCAGCCCTCTTACAGATGAAAAACTGTTTTTT
TRBV5-1	TRBD1	.	TRBJ1-4	CASSYTGTGSEKLFF	TGCGCCAGCAGCTATACCGGGACAGGGTCCGAAAAACTGTTTTTT
TRBV3-1/TRBV3-2	.	.	TRBJ2-2	CASSQERWTTETSNTGELFF	TGTGCCAGCAGCCAAGAGAGGTGGACTACAGAAACTTCGAACACCGGGGAGCTGTTTTTT
TRBV7-2	TRBD1	.	TRBJ1-4	CASSSGTGYTNEKLFF	TGTGCCAGCAGTTCCGGGACAGGGTACACTAATGAAAAACTGTTTTTT
TRBV5-4	.	.	TRBJ2-1	CASSGRAGSSYNEQFF	TGTGCCAGCAGCGGTCGGGCGGGGAGCTCCTACAATGAGCAGTTCTTC
TRBV5-8	.	.	TRBJ2-7	CASRTLDLREQYF	TGTGCCAGCAGGACTCTAGATCTACGAGAGCAGTACTTC
TRBV19	TRBD2	few	TRBJ2-1	CASSIVTAGVRDEQFF	TGTGCCAGTAGTATAGTTACAGCGGGAGTTCGCGATGAGCAGTTCTTC
TRBV19	.	.	TRBJ2-6	CASTDSGANVLTF	TGTGCCTCTACCGACTCTGGGGCCAACGTCCTGACTTTC
TRBV2	TRBD1	.	TRBJ1-1	CASTPTGGGNTEAFF	TGTGCCAGCACGCCGACAGGGGGCGGGAACACTGAAGCTTTCTTT
TRBV27	.	.	TRBJ1-2	CASSPGRGYGYTF	TGTGCCAGCAGTCCCGGACGGGGCTATGGCTACACCTTC
TRBV11-2	.	.	TRBJ2-7	CASSFVGTYEQYF	TGTGCCAGCAGCTTCGTCGGGACCTACGAGCAGTACTTC
TRBV19	TRBD2	few	TRBJ2-7	CASSAPTGAGAVYEQYF	TGTGCCAGTAGCGCCCCCACCGGGGCGGGAGCCGTCTACGAGCAGTACTTC
TRBV13	TRBD1	.	TRBJ1-6	CASSLLGQGIGSPLHF	TGTGCCAGCAGTCTCCTGGGACAGGGCATAGGGTCACCCCTCCACTTT
TRBV28	.	once	TRBJ2-7	CASSLWSRARAVLSYF	TGTGCCAGCAGTTTATGGTCGAGGGCTCGAGCAGTACTCTCGTACTTC
TRBV27	.	once	TRBJ1-2	CASSPAPPGGIYGYTF	TGTGCCAGCAGCCCCGCACCCCCCGGGGGAATCTATGGCTACACCTTC
TRBV5-4	.	once	TRBJ1-3	CASSRGQFSGNTIYF	TGTGCCAGCAGCAGGGGCCAGTTCTCTGGAAACACCATATATTTT
TRBV18	TRBD1	.	TRBJ2-7	CASSSSGQGYEQYF	TGTGCCAGCTCCTCATCAGGACAGGGGTACGAGCAGTACTTC
TRBV6-5	.	.	TRBJ2-4	CASSQPGAQNIQYF	TGTGCCAGCAGTCAACCTGGGGCCCAAAACATTCAGTACTTC
TRBV6-1	.	.	TRBJ1-2	CASSEAGRDYGYTF	TGTGCCAGCAGTGAAGCGGGCAGGGACTATGGCTACACCTTC
TRBV30	TRBD1	.	TRBJ1-1	CAWGQGVTEAFF	TGTGCCTGGGGACAGGGCGTGACTGAAGCTTTCTTT
TRBV28	TRBD1	.	TRBJ2-6	CASSLPGGGRVGGANVLTF	TGTGCCAGCAGTTTACCAGGGGGCGGTAGGGTTGGAGGGGCCAACGTCCTGACTTTC
TRBV4-2	TRBD2	.	TRBJ2-1	CASSQDLAGRFNEQFF	TGTGCCAGCAGCCAAGATCTAGCGGGAAGGTTCAATGAGCAGTTCTTC
TRBV29-1	.	.	TRBJ1-1	CSGKVGGNTEAFF	TGCAGCGGGAAGGTAGGAGGGAACACTGAAGCTTTCTTT
TRBV3-1/TRBV3-2	TRBD2	.	TRBJ2-7	CASSLHPGGITYEQYF	TGTGCCAGCAGCCTCCATCCGGGAGGGATTACCTACGAGCAGTACTTC
TRBV11-3	.	.	TRBJ2-1	CASSFPGGGINNEQFF	TGTGCCAGCAGCTTTCCAGGAGGAGGGATAAACAATGAGCAGTTCTTC
TRBV5-8	TRBD1	.	TRBJ1-1	CASSLPGGAWGTEAFF	TGTGCCAGCAGCTTACCAGGGGGCGCGTGGGGCACTGAAGCTTTCTTT
TRBV27	.	.	TRBJ2-2	CASSLTRGSTGELFF	TGTGCCAGCAGTTTAACCCGTGGTAGCACCGGGGAGCTGTTTTTT
TRBV19	.	.	TRBJ1-5	CASSRQGNQPQHF	TGTGCCAGTAGTAGGCAGGGAAATCAGCCCCAGCATTTT
TRBV7-3	TRBD2	.	TRBJ2-1	CASSSGLAGSYEQFF	TGTGCCAGCAGCTCGGGACTAGCGGGAAGCTATGAGCAGTTCTTC
TRBV28	TRBD1	.	TRBJ1-2	CASTLGTDLPLGYTF	TGTGCCAGCACTCTCGGGACAGACCTTCCCTTAGGCTACACCTTC
TRBV6-5	.	.	TRBJ1-4	CASSYSSGAGDEKLFF	TGTGCCAGCAGTTACTCGAGTGGGGCAGGGGACGAAAAACTGTTTTTT
TRBV30	TRBD1	.	TRBJ2-2	CAWSKYWTGSSSGELFF	TGTGCCTGGAGTAAATACTGGACAGGGTCCAGCTCCGGGGAGCTGTTTTTT
TRBV11-3	TRBD2	few	TRBJ2-3	CASSLATSGSTDTQYF	TGTGCCAGCAGCTTAGCGACTAGCGGGAGCACAGATACGCAGTATTTT
TRBV29-1	TRBD1	.	TRBJ1-1	CSVERAGGPMNTEAFF	TGCAGCGTTGAGAGGGCAGGGGGCCCGATGAACACTGAAGCTTTCTTT
TRBV29-1	.	.	TRBJ1-1	CSGYRAGTEAFF	TGCAGCGGATACAGGGCGGGTACTGAAGCTTTCTTT
TRBV30	TRBD1	.	TRBJ1-6	CAWKGGRGSSYNSPLHF	TGTGCCTGGAAGGGGGGCAGGGGGAGCTCCTATAATTCACCCCTCCACTTT
TRBV12-3/TRBV12-4	.	.	TRBJ2-7	CASKGGAYEQYF	TGTGCCAGCAAAGGGGGGGCCTACGAGCAGTACTTC
TRBV3-1/TRBV3-2	.	.	TRBJ2-7	CASSQDTGKISEQYF	TGTGCCAGCAGCCAAGATACAGGGAAGATTAGCGAGCAGTACTTC
TRBV19	TRBD1	.	TRBJ2-7	CASSTRTGGRPSYEQYF	TGTGCCAGTAGTACGCGGACAGGGGGCAGGCCGTCCTACGAGCAGTACTTC
TRBV27	TRBD1	.	TRBJ1-1	CTSSFMGQIPEAFF	TGTACCAGCAGTTTTATGGGACAGATCCCTGAAGCTTTCTTT
TRBV4-3	TRBD2	.	TRBJ2-3	CASSQDSWREVRMGYTDTQYF	TGCGCCAGCAGCCAAGATTCATGGCGGGAGGTTAGGATGGGATACACAGATACGCAGTATTTT
TRBV4-3	.	.	TRBJ1-2	CASSQDPTTVAGNGYTF	TGCGCCAGCAGCCAAGATCCCACGACAGTCGCGGGAAATGGCTACACCTTC
TRBV25-1	.	once	TRBJ1-1	CASSVRGNTEAFF	TGTGCCAGCAGCGTCAGGGGAAACACTGAAGCTTTCTTT
TRBV27	TRBD1	.	TRBJ1-2	CASSLLRQGYGYTF	TGTGCCAGCAGTTTACTGAGACAGGGCTATGGCTACACCTTC
TRBV28	TRBD2	.	TRBJ2-1	CATYLAGDHNEQFF	TGTGCCACCTATTTAGCGGGAGACCACAATGAGCAGTTCTTC
TRBV19	.	.	TRBJ2-7	CASSVTGLPTYEQYF	TGTGCCAGTAGTGTCACAGGGCTCCCCACCTACGAGCAGTACTTC
TRBV6-2/TRBV6-3	TRBD2	.	TRBJ2-7	CASSRTSGGPYEQYF	TGTGCCAGCAGTAGGACTAGCGGGGGACCCTACGAGCAGTACTTC
TRBV5-1	TRBD1	.	TRBJ2-3	CASSLEDRGTDTQYF	TGCGCCAGCAGCTTGGAGGACAGGGGCACAGATACGCAGTATTTT
TRBV7-3	TRBD1	.	TRBJ1-1	CASSLMGQGTNTEAFF	TGTGCCAGCAGCTTAATGGGACAGGGGACGAACACTGAAGCTTTCTTT
TRBV7-2	.	.	TRBJ2-3	CASSLGQGSSTDTQYF	TGTGCCAGCAGCTTAGGCCAGGGCTCTAGCACAGATACGCAGTATTTT
TRBV28	TRBD1	.	TRBJ2-7	CASSSPRDSYEQYF	TGTGCCAGCAGTTCCCCTCGGGACAGCTACGAGCAGTACTTC
TRBV5-4	.	.	TRBJ1-1	CASSLVGGMNTEAFF	TGTGCCAGCAGCTTGGTAGGGGGAATGAACACTGAAGCTTTCTTT
TRBV7-3	TRBD2	.	TRBJ2-6	CASSPFGGSSGANVLTF	TGTGCCAGCAGCCCCTTCGGCGGGAGCTCTGGGGCCAACGTCCTGACTTTC